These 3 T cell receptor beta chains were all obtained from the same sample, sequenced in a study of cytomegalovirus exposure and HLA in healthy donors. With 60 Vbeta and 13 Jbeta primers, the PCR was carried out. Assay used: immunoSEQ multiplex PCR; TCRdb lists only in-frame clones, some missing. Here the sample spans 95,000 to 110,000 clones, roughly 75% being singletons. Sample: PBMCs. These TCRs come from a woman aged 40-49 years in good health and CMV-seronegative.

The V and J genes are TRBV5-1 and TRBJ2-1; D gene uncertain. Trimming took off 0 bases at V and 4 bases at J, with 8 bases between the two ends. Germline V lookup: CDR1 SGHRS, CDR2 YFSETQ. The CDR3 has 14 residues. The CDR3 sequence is CASSLEQPYNEQFF. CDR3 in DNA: TGCGCCAGCAGCTTGGAGCAACCTTACAATGAGCAGTTCTTC.

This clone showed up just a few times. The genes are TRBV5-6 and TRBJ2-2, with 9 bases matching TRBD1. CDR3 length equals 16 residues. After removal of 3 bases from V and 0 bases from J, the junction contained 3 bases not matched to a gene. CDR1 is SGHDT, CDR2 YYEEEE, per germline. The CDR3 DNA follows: TGTGCCAGCAGCTACTACAGGGGGCCGAACACCGGGGAGCTGTTTTTT. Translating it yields CASSYYRGPNTGELFF.

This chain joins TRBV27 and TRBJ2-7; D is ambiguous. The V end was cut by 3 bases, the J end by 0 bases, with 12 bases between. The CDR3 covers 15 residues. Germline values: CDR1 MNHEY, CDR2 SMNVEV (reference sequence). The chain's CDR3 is CASSFGNGGSYEQYF. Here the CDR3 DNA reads TGTGCCAGCAGTTTCGGAAACGGCGGCTCCTACGAGCAGTACTTC.